These 5 T cell receptor beta chains came from one sample sequenced in a study of graft-versus-host responses after intestinal transplantation. Assay: immunoSEQ multiplex PCR; the TCRdb copy retains only in-frame clones and omits some. The sample yields about 70,000 clones, almost 90% seen once. These receptors lack a known antigen. The specimen was unstimulated CD8+ T cells sorted from spleen or lymph node cells, collected before transplant. These receptors all come from a human donor who was the organ donor for an intestinal transplant.

The gene calls are TRBV5-4 and TRBJ1-2, with D perhaps matching TRBD1 (6 bases). The CDR3 length is 15 residues. Trimming cost V 0 bases and J 8 bases, with 17 bases left between them. Per the germline V gene, CDR1 is SGHNT and CDR2 is YYREEE (reference sequence). The CDR3 region has the DNA TGTGCCAGCAGCTTGGAGGGGACACCCCTATGGGGCTACACCTTC. As protein: CASSLEGTPLWGYTF.

The gene calls are TRBV5-1 and TRBJ2-3; no reliable D call. CDR3 size: 16 residues. Germline V lookup: CDR1 SGHRS, CDR2 YFSETQ. V shed 5 bases and J shed 6 bases, with 22 bases lying between them. CDR3 residues: CASSFPSLPPEDTQYF. CDR3 sequence (DNA): TGCGCCAGCAGTTTCCCATCGCTACCGCCGGAGGATACGCAGTATTTT.

This chain links TRBV6-1 with TRBJ2-7; the match to TRBD2 covers 10 bases. In germline, CDR1 is MNHNS, CDR2 SASEGT. The CDR3 consists of 15 residues. Trimming cost V 0 bases and J 3 bases; bases outside gene matches: 2. The CDR3 loop is CASSEASGGHYEQYV. The CDR3 bases are TGTGCCAGCAGTGAAGCTAGCGGGGGGCACTACGAGCAGTACGTC.

This clone was picked up a small number of times. This rearrangement joins TRBV6-5 to TRBJ2-7; TRBD1 matches at 8 bases. The CDR3 is 15 amino acids. The germline V gene has CDR1 MNHEY and CDR2 SVGAGI. The trim removed 4 bases at V and 2 bases at J, leaving 7 bases unmatched. CDR3 bases: TGTGCCAGCAGTTTCGGGACAGGAATGGCCTACGAGCAGTACGTC. Translated: CASSFGTGMAYEQYV.

The rearrangement links TRBV6-6 to TRBJ1-4; unclear D gene. V was trimmed by 6 bases and J by 0 bases, leaving 11 bases between them. Per germline, CDR1 MNHNY and CDR2 SVGAGI (reference sequence). The CDR3 extends over 15 amino acids. CDR3 region: CASSLNSATNEKLFF. The CDR3 nucleotides read TGTGCCAGCAGCCTCAACAGTGCAACTAATGAAAAACTGTTTTTT.